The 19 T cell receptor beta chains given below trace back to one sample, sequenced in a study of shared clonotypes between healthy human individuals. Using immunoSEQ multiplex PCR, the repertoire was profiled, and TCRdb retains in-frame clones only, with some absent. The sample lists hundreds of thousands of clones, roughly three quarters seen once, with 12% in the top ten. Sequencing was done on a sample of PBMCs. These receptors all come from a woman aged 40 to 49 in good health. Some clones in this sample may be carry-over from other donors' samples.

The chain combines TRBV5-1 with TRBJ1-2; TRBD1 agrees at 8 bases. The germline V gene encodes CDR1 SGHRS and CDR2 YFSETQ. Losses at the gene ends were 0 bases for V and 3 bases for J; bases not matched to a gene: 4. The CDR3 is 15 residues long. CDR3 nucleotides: TGCGCCAGCAGCTTGGTCCAGGGACAGGACTATGGCTACACCTTC. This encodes CASSLVQGQDYGYTF.

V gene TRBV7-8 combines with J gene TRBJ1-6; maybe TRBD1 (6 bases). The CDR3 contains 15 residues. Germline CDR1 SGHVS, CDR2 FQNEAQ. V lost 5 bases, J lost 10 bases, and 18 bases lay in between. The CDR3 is CASSHPGHQYSPLHF. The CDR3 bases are TGTGCCAGCAGCCATCCGGGACACCAATACTCACCCCTCCACTTT.

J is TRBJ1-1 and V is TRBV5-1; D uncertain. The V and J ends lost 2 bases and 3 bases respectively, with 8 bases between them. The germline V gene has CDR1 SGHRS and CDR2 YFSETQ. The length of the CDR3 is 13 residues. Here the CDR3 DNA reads TGCGCCAGCAGCTTCCCTGGGGACACTGAAGCTTTCTTT. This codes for CASSFPGDTEAFF.

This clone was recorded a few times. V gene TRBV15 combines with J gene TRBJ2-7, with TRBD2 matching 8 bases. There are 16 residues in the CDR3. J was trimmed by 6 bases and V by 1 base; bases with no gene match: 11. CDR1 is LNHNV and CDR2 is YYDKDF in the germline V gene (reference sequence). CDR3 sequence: CATSRGLASGGGEQYF. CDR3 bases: TGTGCCACCAGCAGAGGACTAGCGTCCGGTGGAGGCGAGCAGTACTTC.

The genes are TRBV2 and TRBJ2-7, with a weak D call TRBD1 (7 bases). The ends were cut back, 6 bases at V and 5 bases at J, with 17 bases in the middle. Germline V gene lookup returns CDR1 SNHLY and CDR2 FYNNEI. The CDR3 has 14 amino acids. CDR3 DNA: TGTGCCAGCAGGGACTACAGGGGTAACCACGAGCAGTACTTC. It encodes CASRDYRGNHEQYF.

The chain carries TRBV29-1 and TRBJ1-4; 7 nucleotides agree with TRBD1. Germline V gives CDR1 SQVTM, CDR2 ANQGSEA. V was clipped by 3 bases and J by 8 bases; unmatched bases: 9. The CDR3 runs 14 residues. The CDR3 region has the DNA TGCAGCGTTGATAGCACAGGGGAAGGGGAAAAACTGTTTTTT. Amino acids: CSVDSTGEGEKLFF.

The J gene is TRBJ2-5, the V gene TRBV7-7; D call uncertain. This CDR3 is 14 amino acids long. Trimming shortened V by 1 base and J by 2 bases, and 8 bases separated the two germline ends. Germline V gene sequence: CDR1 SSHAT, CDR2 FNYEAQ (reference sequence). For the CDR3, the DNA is TGTGCCAGCAGCTTAGACGCCGGGCAAGAGACCCAGTACTTC. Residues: CASSLDAGQETQYF.

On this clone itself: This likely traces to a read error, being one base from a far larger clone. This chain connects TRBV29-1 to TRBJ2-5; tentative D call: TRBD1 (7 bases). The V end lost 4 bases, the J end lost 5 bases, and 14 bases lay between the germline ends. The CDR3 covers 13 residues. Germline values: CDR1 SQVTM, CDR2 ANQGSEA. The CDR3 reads CSVATGAGETQYF. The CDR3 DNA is TGCAGCGTTGCAACAGGGGCGGGGGAGACCCAGTACTTC.

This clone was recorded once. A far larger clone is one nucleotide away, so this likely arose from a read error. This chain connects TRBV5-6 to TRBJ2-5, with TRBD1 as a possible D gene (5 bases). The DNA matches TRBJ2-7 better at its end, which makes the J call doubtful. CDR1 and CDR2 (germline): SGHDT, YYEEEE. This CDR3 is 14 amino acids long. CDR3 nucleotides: TGTGCCAGCAGCTGGAGAAGGGGAACCCACGAGCAGTACTTC. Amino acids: CASSWRRGTHEQYF.

In nucleotides, the CDR3 is TGTGCCAGCGGCGGGAGGACTAGCGGGAGTGGGGCAGATACGCAGTATTTT. Translating it yields CASGGRTSGSGADTQYF. The rearrangement uses TRBV7-9 and TRBJ2-3; 13 bases are shared with TRBD2. Germline V gene lookup returns CDR1 SEHNR and CDR2 FQNEAQ (reference sequence). This CDR3 has 17 residues. V gave up 8 bases and J gave up 4 bases; unmatched junction bases: 12.

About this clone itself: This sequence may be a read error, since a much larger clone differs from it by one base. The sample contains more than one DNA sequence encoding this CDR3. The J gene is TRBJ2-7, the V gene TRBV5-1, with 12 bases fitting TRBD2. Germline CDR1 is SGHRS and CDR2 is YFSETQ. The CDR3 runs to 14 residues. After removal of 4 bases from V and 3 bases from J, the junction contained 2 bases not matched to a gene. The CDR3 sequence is CASSLTSGSYEQYF. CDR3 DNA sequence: TGCGCCAGCAGCCTGACTAGCGGGAGCTACGAGCAGTACTTC.

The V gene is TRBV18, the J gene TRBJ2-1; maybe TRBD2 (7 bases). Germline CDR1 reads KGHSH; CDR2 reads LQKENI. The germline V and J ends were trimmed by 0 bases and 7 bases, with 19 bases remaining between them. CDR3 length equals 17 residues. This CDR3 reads CASSPPGGASGENEQFF. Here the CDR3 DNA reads TGTGCCAGCTCACCACCGGGGGGGGCCTCAGGGGAGAATGAGCAGTTCTTC.

Here the CDR3 reads CAVNRFPLTGNTIYF. The CDR3 DNA reads as TGTGCCGTTAACAGGTTTCCTTTGACGGGAAACACCATATATTTT. V is TRBV6-5 and J is TRBJ1-3; tentatively, D is TRBD1 (5 bases). V dropped 11 bases and J dropped 4 bases, with 21 bases sitting between them. The CDR3 extends over 15 amino acids. Germline V gene data show CDR1 as MNHEY and CDR2 as SVGAGI.

CDR3 DNA sequence: TGTGCCAGCTGCCGGACAGGGTTAACCTACGAGCAGTACTTC. Translating gives CASCRTGLTYEQYF. This sequence joins TRBV6-6 and TRBJ2-7, with 8 bases fitting TRBD1. Germline trimming cut 8 bases from V and 2 bases from J; bases unmatched to any gene: 8. The CDR3 length is 14 residues. Germline assignment: CDR1 MNHNY and CDR2 SVGAGI (reference sequence).

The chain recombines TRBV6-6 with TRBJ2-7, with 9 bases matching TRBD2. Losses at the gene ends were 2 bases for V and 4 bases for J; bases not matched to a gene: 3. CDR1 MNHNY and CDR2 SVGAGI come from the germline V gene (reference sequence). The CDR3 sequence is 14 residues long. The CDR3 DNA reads TGTGCCAGCAGTTACGGAGCGGGGGGATACGAGCAGTACTTC. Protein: CASSYGAGGYEQYF.

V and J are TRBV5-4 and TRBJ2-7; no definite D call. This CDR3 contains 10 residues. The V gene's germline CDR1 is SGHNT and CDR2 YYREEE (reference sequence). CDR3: CAPESYEQYF. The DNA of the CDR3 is TGTGCACCAGAGTCCTACGAGCAGTACTTC.

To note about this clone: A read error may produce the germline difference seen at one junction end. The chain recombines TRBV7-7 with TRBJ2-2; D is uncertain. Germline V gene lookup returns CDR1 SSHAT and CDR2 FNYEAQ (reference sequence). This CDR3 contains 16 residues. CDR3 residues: CASSLAGPANTGELFF. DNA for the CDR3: TGTGCTAGCAGCTTAGCTGGACCCGCGAACACCGGGGAGCTGTTTTTT.

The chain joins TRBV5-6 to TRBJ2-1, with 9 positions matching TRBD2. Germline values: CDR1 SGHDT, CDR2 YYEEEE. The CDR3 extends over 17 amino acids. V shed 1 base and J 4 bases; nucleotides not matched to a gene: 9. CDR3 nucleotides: TGTGCCAGCAGCTTGTCTAGCGGGACCTCATTTTACAATGAGCAGTTCTTC. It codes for CASSLSSGTSFYNEQFF.

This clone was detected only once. The CDR3 DNA is TGTGCCAGCAGTTCTGCAGCAGAGACAGATGTGGGCTATGGCTACACCTTC. This encodes CASSSAAETDVGYGYTF. The rearrangement links TRBV28 to TRBJ1-2; tentatively, D is TRBD1 (5 bases). In germline, CDR1 is MDHEN, CDR2 SYDVKM. CDR3 length equals 17 residues. Trimming cost V 4 bases and J 4 bases, with 22 bases left between them.